The rows below give T cell receptor beta chains drawn from one sample of a study of shared clonotypes between healthy human individuals. TCRdb's table, derived via immunoSEQ multiplex PCR, lists solely in-frame clones and lacks some. Here the sample spans under 2,000,000 clones, about 95% being singletons. The sequenced material came from naive CD8+ T cells sorted from blood. Every receptor here comes from a man younger than 35 in good health. The CDR3 runs from the conserved cysteine through the conserved F or W. The D gene is left open where the match is weak. Clone size appears in some rows only: once, few, many, or a class for an expanded clone.

v_call	d_call	clone_size	j_call	cdr3_aa	cdr3_nt
TRBV5-6	.	.	TRBJ1-6	CASSYQGGADHF	TGTGCCAGCAGCTACCAGGGCGGCGCGGACCACTTT
TRBV7-9	.	.	TRBJ2-3	CASSLGIGTSTDTQYF	TGTGCCAGCAGCTTGGGGATCGGGACGAGCACAGATACGCAGTATTTT
TRBV9	.	.	TRBJ2-3	CASSVLGGTDTQYF	TGTGCCAGCAGCGTACTGGGGGGAACAGATACGCAGTATTTT
TRBV7-9	.	.	TRBJ2-7	CASSLGPGGSDEQYF	TGTGCCAGCAGCTTAGGGCCCGGCGGGTCCGACGAGCAGTACTTC
TRBV2	TRBD2	few	TRBJ2-7	CAEGAGEGNEQYF	TGTGCTGAGGGAGCGGGAGAGGGAAACGAGCAGTACTTC
TRBV9	.	.	TRBJ1-2	CASSDTRLGALNYGYTF	TGTGCCAGCAGCGACACTAGGTTGGGGGCACTGAACTATGGCTACACCTTC
TRBV27	TRBD2	once	TRBJ2-2	CASSLSIGDYGGVTGELFF	TGTGCCAGCAGTTTATCAATAGGGGACTACGGCGGGGTCACCGGGGAGCTGTTTTTT
TRBV2	.	.	TRBJ1-5	CASSEGVGNQPQHF	TGTGCCAGCAGTGAGGGGGTAGGCAATCAGCCCCAGCATTTT
TRBV7-9	.	.	TRBJ2-1	CASSPGGGEQFF	TGTGCCAGCAGCCCAGGGGGAGGTGAGCAGTTCTTC
TRBV6-5	TRBD1	.	TRBJ2-7	CASSEGQTYEQYF	TGTGCCAGCAGTGAGGGACAGACCTACGAGCAGTACTTC
TRBV9	TRBD1	.	TRBJ2-1	CASSASGTAYNEQFF	TGTGCCAGCAGCGCGTCCGGGACAGCGTACAATGAGCAGTTCTTC
TRBV21-1	.	.	TRBJ1-5	CASSKARGGQGPLDQPQHF	TGTGCCAGCAGCAAAGCACGTGGAGGACAGGGGCCGTTAGATCAGCCCCAGCATTTT
TRBV6-5	.	.	TRBJ2-7	CASCKSGGWDEQYF	TGTGCCAGCTGCAAAAGTGGGGGGTGGGACGAGCAGTACTTC
TRBV28	.	.	TRBJ1-3	CASSFVTSGNTIYF	TGTGCCAGCAGTTTCGTGACATCTGGAAACACCATATATTTT
TRBV7-8	.	.	TRBJ2-7	CASSLAERSEQYF	TGTGCCAGCAGCTTAGCGGAGCGGAGCGAGCAGTACTTC
TRBV18	.	.	TRBJ2-7	CASSAGTSWEQYF	TGTGCCAGCTCAGCCGGGACCTCCTGGGAGCAGTACTTC
TRBV11-2	.	.	TRBJ2-3	CASSLTWERTDTQYF	TGTGCCAGCAGCCTGACCTGGGAAAGGACAGATACGCAGTATTTT
TRBV18	.	.	TRBJ2-3	CASSPGDGSDTQYF	TGTGCCAGCTCACCAGGGGACGGATCAGATACGCAGTATTTT
TRBV11-2	TRBD1	.	TRBJ2-1	CASSLGQGFDEQFF	TGTGCCAGCAGCCTGGGACAGGGTTTCGATGAGCAGTTCTTC
TRBV27	.	.	TRBJ2-2	CAAQSFRDTSGELFF	TGTGCCGCCCAAAGTTTCCGGGACACCTCAGGGGAGCTGTTTTTT
TRBV28	.	.	TRBJ1-5	CASSALNSNQPQHF	TGTGCCAGCAGCGCATTAAATAGCAATCAGCCCCAGCATTTT
TRBV28	.	.	TRBJ2-7	CASRSAGDPYEQYF	TGTGCCAGCAGATCCGCCGGGGACCCCTACGAGCAGTACTTC
TRBV7-9	.	.	TRBJ1-6	CASSSSTGTQNSPLHF	TGTGCCAGCAGCTCCTCAACCGGGACCCAGAATTCACCCCTCCACTTT
TRBV13	.	.	TRBJ1-1	CASRPDGGTGNTEAFF	TGTGCCAGCAGACCGGACGGAGGAACGGGGAACACTGAAGCTTTCTTT
TRBV5-1	TRBD2	.	TRBJ2-2	CASSYGTSGDETGELFF	TGCGCCAGCAGCTACGGGACTAGCGGAGACGAGACCGGGGAGCTGTTTTTT